A selection of T cell receptor beta chains follows, all from one sample in a study of post-analysis software for immune sequencing data. TCRdb re-called the PCR reads with MiXCR, one entry per CDR3 protein. The sample contains around 160,000 distinct CDR3 sequences, about 36% of which appear only once. Sample: blood, taken after autologous hematopoietic stem cell transplantation. These receptors were collected from a girl aged 5-17 years with multiple sclerosis. Both conserved end residues are part of each CDR3. A D gene is named only where the DNA matches it firmly. Clone size appears in some rows only: once, few, many, or a class for an expanded clone.

v_gene	j_gene	abundance	d_gene	CDR3aa	CDR3nt
TRBV20-1	TRBJ2-1	.	.	CSARDQLGGRSYNEQFF	TGCAGTGCTAGAGATCAGCTAGGCGGCCGCTCCTACAATGAGCAGTTCTTC
TRBV5-1	TRBJ2-7	.	TRBD2	CASSLGGLAGDEQYF	TGCGCCAGCAGCTTGGGCGGACTAGCGGGTGACGAGCAGTACTTC
TRBV6-4	TRBJ2-1	.	.	CASSEVGVRDYNEQFF	TGTGCCAGCAGTGAAGTTGGGGTCAGGGATTACAATGAGCAGTTCTTC
TRBV12-3/TRBV12-4	TRBJ1-1	few	.	CASRQLIAEAFF	TGTGCCAGCAGACAATTAATCGCTGAAGCTTTCTTT
TRBV6-5	TRBJ1-5	few	TRBD1	CASSQRQGNQPQHF	TGTGCCAGCAGTCAGAGACAGGGGAATCAGCCCCAGCATTTT
TRBV5-1	TRBJ2-7	.	.	CASSSDSTYNEQYF	TGCGCCAGCAGCTCAGACAGCACCTACAATGAGCAGTACTTC
TRBV20-1	TRBJ1-5	many	TRBD1	CSASYGQGNQPQHF	TGCAGTGCTAGTTACGGACAGGGCAATCAGCCCCAGCATTTT
TRBV28	TRBJ2-1	.	.	CASSDIGEQFF	TGTGCCAGCAGCGATATTGGAGAGCAGTTCTTC
TRBV7-6	TRBJ2-5	.	.	CASSPSFKGEQYF	TGTGCCAGCAGCCCTTCCTTTAAGGGAGAGCAGTACTTC
TRBV20-1	TRBJ2-1	few	.	CSVEDRGGNEQFF	TGCAGTGTTGAAGATCGAGGGGGCAATGAGCAGTTCTTC
TRBV7-2	TRBJ1-4	.	.	CASSLLGAGARPEKLFF	TGTGCCAGCAGCTTACTGGGCGCAGGGGCGAGACCTGAAAAACTGTTTTTT